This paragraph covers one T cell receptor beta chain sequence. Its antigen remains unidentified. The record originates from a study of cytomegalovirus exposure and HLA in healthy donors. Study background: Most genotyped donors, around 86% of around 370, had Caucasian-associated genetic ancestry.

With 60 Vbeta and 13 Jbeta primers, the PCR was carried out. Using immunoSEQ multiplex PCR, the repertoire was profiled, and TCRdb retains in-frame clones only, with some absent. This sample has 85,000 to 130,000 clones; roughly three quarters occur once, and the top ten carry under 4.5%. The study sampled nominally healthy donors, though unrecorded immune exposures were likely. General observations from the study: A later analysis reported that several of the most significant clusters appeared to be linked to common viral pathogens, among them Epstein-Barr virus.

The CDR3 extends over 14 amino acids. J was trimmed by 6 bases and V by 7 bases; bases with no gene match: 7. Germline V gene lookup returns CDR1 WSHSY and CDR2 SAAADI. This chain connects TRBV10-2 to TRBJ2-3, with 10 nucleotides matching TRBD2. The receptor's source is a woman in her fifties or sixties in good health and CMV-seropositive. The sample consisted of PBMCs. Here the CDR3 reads CASNPSGSGDTQYF. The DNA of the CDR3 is TGCGCCAGCAACCCTAGCGGGAGTGGGGATACGCAGTATTTT.